Described below is a single T cell receptor (beta chain) sequence and its context. No antigen is known for it. This record belongs to a study of Tregs in tolerant kidney transplant recipients. Study-level points and caveats: Few patients were studied, so findings need validation in larger groups. Tregs expanded with activated donor B cells seemed most donor-specific.

Data came from immunoSEQ multiplex PCR; TCRdb stores just in-frame clones and leaves some out. Of approximately 260,000 clones in the sample, roughly 84% were seen once. Germline V gene sequence: CDR1 KGHSH, CDR2 LQKENI. CDR3 length: 16 amino acids. The trim removed 2 bases at V and 3 bases at J, leaving 7 bases unmatched. Unstimulated regulatory T cells (CD4+CD25+CD127-), CD4+CD25- non-regulatory cells, CD4 and CD8 cells were FACS-sorted from thawed PBMCs. Sequencing was carried out using CD4+ T cells from blood. The gene calls are TRBV18 and TRBJ1-2, with 9 bases matching TRBD1. The receptor was isolated from a human donor in good health. CDR3 amino acids: CASSPGQGPFDYGYTF. The CDR3 DNA reads as TGTGCCAGCTCACCAGGACAGGGGCCGTTTGACTATGGCTACACCTTC.